These 19 T cell receptor beta chains share one sample of origin, sequenced in a study of CD8 T cell repertoires and HIV-1 epitope variants. Some clones are missing from TCRdb's copy, which holds only in-frame ones; the method was immunoSEQ multiplex PCR. The sample includes several thousand clones, about 62% of them seen just once. The antigens these receptors bind are not known. Material for sequencing was cultured CD8+ T cells derived from PBMCs. These receptors originate from a male donor with HIV.

This chain uses TRBV5-6 with TRBJ2-7; 7 bases line up with TRBD1. The CDR3 loop spans 14 amino acids. V was clipped by 2 bases and J by 1 base; unmatched bases: 3. Germline CDR1 and CDR2: SGHDT and YYEEEE. The CDR3 sequence: CASSFTGQSYEQYF. CDR3 DNA: TGTGCCAGCAGCTTTACGGGACAGTCCTACGAGCAGTACTTC.

The chain joins TRBV7-2 to TRBJ2-2, with TRBD1 as a possible D gene (5 bases). The CDR3 has 15 amino acids. In germline, CDR1 is SGHTA, CDR2 FQGNSA. The V and J ends lost 2 bases and 0 bases respectively, with 7 bases between them. For the CDR3, the DNA is TGTGCCAGCAGCTTACTACAGGCGAACACCGGGGAGCTGTTTTTT. This translates into CASSLLQANTGELFF.

The V call is TRBV7-8, the J call TRBJ2-1, with 11 bases lining up with TRBD2. V gave up 5 bases and J gave up 1 base; unmatched junction bases: 7. The CDR3 length is 17 residues. The germline V gene encodes CDR1 SGHVS and CDR2 FQNEAQ. The CDR3 DNA reads TGTGCCAGCAGCCCCCCTTGGACTAGCGGGTCCTACAATGAGCAGTTCTTC. Encoded protein: CASSPPWTSGSYNEQFF.

The rearrangement joins TRBV6-4 to TRBJ2-1, with 7 bases lining up with TRBD1. Germline V lookup: CDR1 MRHNA, CDR2 SNTAGT. The CDR3 spans 16 residues. J lost 1 base, V lost 5 bases, and 8 bases had no gene match. CDR3 region: CASSLSQGISYNEQFF. As DNA, the CDR3 is TGTGCCAGCAGTTTATCACAGGGGATATCCTACAATGAGCAGTTCTTC.

The rearrangement joins TRBV4-1 to TRBJ2-2; weak D call: TRBD2 (5 bases). Trimming took 2 bases from V and 7 from J, leaving 11 bases between them. Germline CDR1 and CDR2: MGHRA and YSYEKL. The CDR3 covers 14 residues. CDR3 sequence reads: CASSQPSLGGELFF. DNA of the CDR3: TGCGCCAGCAGCCAACCTAGCCTGGGCGGGGAGCTGTTTTTT.

The chain employs TRBV6-1 and TRBJ2-6, with D perhaps given as TRBD1 or TRBD2 (5 bases each). Germline-derived CDR1 and CDR2 are MNHNS and SASEGT. V dropped 3 bases and J dropped 12 bases, with 15 bases sitting between them. CDR3 length: 14 amino acids. The CDR3 DNA sequence: TGTGCCAGCAGTGAGCTGGGGGTAGGTGCCGTCCTGACTTTC. Encoded protein: CASSELGVGAVLTF.

The rearrangement uses TRBV5-4 and TRBJ2-7; the match to TRBD2 covers 7 bases. J was trimmed by 2 bases and V by 1 base; bases with no gene match: 3. The CDR3 is 14 residues long. Per germline, CDR1 SGHNT and CDR2 YYREEE (reference sequence). The CDR3 region is CASSLTSETYEQYF. The DNA for the CDR3 is TGTGCCAGCAGCTTGACTAGCGAGACCTACGAGCAGTACTTC.

In DNA form, the CDR3 reads TGTGCCAGCAGGGCACAGAGCAGCTCCTACGAGCAGTACTTC. It specifies CASRAQSSSYEQYF. The rearrangement joins TRBV2 to TRBJ2-7; no firm D call. The CDR3 is 14 amino acids. The V gene lost 6 bases and the J gene lost 0 bases, with 12 bases spanning the gap. Germline V gene lookup returns CDR1 SNHLY and CDR2 FYNNEI.

This chain connects TRBV9 to TRBJ2-1; TRBD2 is a possible D gene (6 bases). Germline V lookup: CDR1 SGDLS, CDR2 YYNGEE. The V end lost 3 bases, the J end lost 4 bases, and 11 bases lay between the germline ends. The CDR3 extends over 14 amino acids. DNA of the CDR3: TGTGCCAGCAGCGGTGATAGCGGATACAATGAGCAGTTCTTC. Encoded protein: CASSGDSGYNEQFF.

The chain combines TRBV13 with TRBJ2-1; 8 nucleotides align to TRBD2. V trimming: 5 bases; J trimming: 7 bases; junction bases outside the gene matches: 7. Germline V gives CDR1 PRHDT, CDR2 FYEKMQ (reference sequence). CDR3 size: 14 residues. CDR3 sequence reads: CASSPRGAANEQFF. The CDR3 DNA follows: TGTGCCAGCAGCCCGCGGGGGGCGGCAAATGAGCAGTTCTTC.

This clone has a handful of counts. This chain connects TRBV5-1 to TRBJ1-2; a weak D match, TRBD1 (6 bases). Trimming removed 4 bases at V and 8 bases at J, with 12 bases between. Germline V gene data show CDR1 as SGHRS and CDR2 as YFSETQ. This CDR3 region has 12 residues. In DNA form, the CDR3 reads TGCGCCAGCAGCCTCGGGGGCGGGGGCTACACCTTC. It codes for CASSLGGGGYTF.

J is TRBJ2-1 and V is TRBV15; D may be TRBD1 (5 bases). The CDR3 length is 16 residues. The germline V gene has CDR1 LNHNV and CDR2 YYDKDF (reference sequence). V was cut by 0 bases and J by 3 bases, with 12 bases left in between. The CDR3 coding sequence is TGTGCCACCAGCAGAGATGGGTCAGGGTACTACAATGAGCAGTTCTTC. Protein sequence: CATSRDGSGYYNEQFF.

The V call is TRBV18, the J call TRBJ1-1, with 11 bases lining up with TRBD1. J gave up 0 bases and V 4 bases, and 7 bases lay outside the gene matches. The CDR3 runs 17 residues. Germline CDR1 KGHSH, CDR2 LQKENI. For the CDR3, the DNA is TGTGCCAGCTCACGGGACAGGGGGTTACGGGTGAACACTGAAGCTTTCTTT. Translated: CASSRDRGLRVNTEAFF.

The V call is TRBV28, the J call TRBJ1-1; the D gene is possibly TRBD1 (5 bases). Germline V gene sequence: CDR1 MDHEN, CDR2 SYDVKM. V lost 6 bases, J lost 4 bases, and 12 bases lay in between. The CDR3 sequence is 13 residues long. The CDR3 spells CASRPREATEAFF. As DNA, the CDR3 is TGTGCCAGCAGACCCAGGGAGGCCACTGAAGCTTTCTTT.

This clone was seen a few times. The rearrangement links TRBV7-9 to TRBJ1-3, with unresolved D. The CDR3 consists of 15 residues. Trimming stripped 5 bases from V and 2 bases from J, with 13 bases between. Per germline, CDR1 SEHNR and CDR2 FQNEAQ (reference sequence). The CDR3 loop is CASSPGIPAGNTIYF. CDR3 coding DNA: TGTGCCAGCAGCCCTGGAATACCTGCTGGAAACACCATATATTTT.

The chain links TRBV28 to TRBJ1-2; D gene unclear. Germline assignment: CDR1 MDHEN and CDR2 SYDVKM. The CDR3 contains 12 residues. With 7 bases removed from V and 2 bases from J, the gap between germline ends came to 8 bases. The CDR3 here is CASISSNYGYTF. The CDR3 bases are TGTGCCAGCATCAGCAGCAACTATGGCTACACCTTC.

This clone was counted once. The chain links TRBV28 to TRBJ2-7; TRBD1 aligns across 7 bases. V dropped 3 bases and J dropped 3; count of bases not matched to a gene: 2. CDR1 MDHEN and CDR2 SYDVKM come from the germline V gene. The CDR3 totals 13 residues. Here the CDR3 reads CASSFRDSYEQYF. CDR3 coding DNA: TGTGCCAGCAGTTTCCGGGACAGCTACGAGCAGTACTTC.

By share, this clone counts as medium-sized. The chain employs TRBV6-1 and TRBJ2-3, with 13 nucleotides matching TRBD2. V lost 3 bases and J lost 4; bases outside the gene matches: 1. Per the germline V gene, CDR1 is MNHNS and CDR2 is SASEGT. The CDR3 loop spans 15 amino acids. CDR3: CASSETSGRPDTQYF. Written as DNA, the CDR3 is TGTGCCAGCAGTGAGACTAGCGGGAGGCCAGATACGCAGTATTTT.

This chain links TRBV5-4 with TRBJ2-3; weak D call: TRBD1 (6 bases). The germline gives CDR1 SGHNT, CDR2 YYREEE (reference sequence). Trimming took 5 bases from V and 4 from J, leaving 14 bases between them. The CDR3 consists of 14 residues. The CDR3 region is CASRSGDMADTQYF. Here the CDR3 DNA reads TGTGCCAGCAGGTCAGGGGATATGGCAGATACGCAGTATTTT.